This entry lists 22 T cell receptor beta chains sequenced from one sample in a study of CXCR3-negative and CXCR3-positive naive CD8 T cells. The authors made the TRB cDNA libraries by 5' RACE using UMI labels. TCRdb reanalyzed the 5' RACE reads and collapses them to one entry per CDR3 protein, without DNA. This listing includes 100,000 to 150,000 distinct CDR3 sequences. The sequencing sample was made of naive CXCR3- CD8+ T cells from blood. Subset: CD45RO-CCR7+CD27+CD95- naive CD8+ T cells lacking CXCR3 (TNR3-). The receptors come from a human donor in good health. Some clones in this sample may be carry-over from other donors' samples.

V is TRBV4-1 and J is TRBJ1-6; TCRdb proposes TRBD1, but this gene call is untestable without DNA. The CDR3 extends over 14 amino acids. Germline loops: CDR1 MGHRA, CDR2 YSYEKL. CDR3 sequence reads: CASSLGQVNSPLHF.

CDR3 region: CASSFETSRVSNQPQHF. J is TRBJ1-5 and V is TRBV12-3 or TRBV12-4. The CDR3 runs to 17 residues.

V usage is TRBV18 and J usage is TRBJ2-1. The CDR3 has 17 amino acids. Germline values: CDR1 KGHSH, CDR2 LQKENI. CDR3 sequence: CASSPRGWDSIYNEQFF.

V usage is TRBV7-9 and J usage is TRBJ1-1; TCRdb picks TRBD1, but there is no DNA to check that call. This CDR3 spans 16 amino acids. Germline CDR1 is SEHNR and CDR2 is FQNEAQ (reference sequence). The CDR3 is CASSSAAPSMGAAAFF.

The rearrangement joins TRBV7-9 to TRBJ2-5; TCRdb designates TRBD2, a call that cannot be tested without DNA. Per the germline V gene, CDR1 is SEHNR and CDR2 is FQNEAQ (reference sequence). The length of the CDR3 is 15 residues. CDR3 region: CASSSTNDHEGTQYF.

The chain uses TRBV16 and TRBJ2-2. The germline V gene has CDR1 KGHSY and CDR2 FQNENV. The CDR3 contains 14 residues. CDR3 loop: CASSQSGDTGELFF.

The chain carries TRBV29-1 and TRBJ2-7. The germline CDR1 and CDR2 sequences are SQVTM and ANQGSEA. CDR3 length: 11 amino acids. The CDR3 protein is CSVQFSYEQYF.

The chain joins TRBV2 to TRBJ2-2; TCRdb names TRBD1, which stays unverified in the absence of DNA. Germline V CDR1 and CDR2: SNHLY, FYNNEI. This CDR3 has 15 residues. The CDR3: CASRIGQGYTGELFF.

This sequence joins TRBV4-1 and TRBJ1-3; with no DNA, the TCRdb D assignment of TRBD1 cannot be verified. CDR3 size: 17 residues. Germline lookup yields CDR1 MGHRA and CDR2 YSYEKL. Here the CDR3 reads CASSKEGNGAYANTIYF.

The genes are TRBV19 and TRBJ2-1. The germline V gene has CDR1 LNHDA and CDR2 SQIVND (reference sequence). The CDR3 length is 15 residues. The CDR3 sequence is CASSISWGAYNEQFF.

The chain's CDR3 is CSVASYRDPGFQETQYF. The chain combines TRBV29-1 with TRBJ2-5; TCRdb calls TRBD1, which cannot be checked without DNA. Germline-derived CDR1 and CDR2 are SQVTM and ANQGSEA. This CDR3 spans 17 amino acids.

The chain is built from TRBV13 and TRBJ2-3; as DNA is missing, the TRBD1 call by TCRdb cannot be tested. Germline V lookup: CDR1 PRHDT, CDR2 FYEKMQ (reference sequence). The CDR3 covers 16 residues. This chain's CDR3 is CASSLRDRGRTDTQYF.

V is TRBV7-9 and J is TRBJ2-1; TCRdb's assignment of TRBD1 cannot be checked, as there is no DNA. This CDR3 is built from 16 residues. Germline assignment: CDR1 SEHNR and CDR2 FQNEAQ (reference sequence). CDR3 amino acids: CASSLAFWTGDHEQFF.

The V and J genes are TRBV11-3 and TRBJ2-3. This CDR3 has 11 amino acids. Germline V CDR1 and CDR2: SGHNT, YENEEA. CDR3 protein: CASSRLETQYF.

The CDR3 loop reads CASSPRRGDQETQYF. This chain connects TRBV28 to TRBJ2-5; TCRdb outputs TRBD1, but without DNA this stays unchecked. The germline gives CDR1 MDHEN, CDR2 SYDVKM. The CDR3 has 15 residues.

The CDR3 loop reads CSVEEDRGVYNEQFF. J is TRBJ2-1 and V is TRBV29-1; TCRdb proposes TRBD1, but this gene call is untestable without DNA. This CDR3 spans 15 amino acids. The germline CDR1 and CDR2 sequences are SQVTM and ANQGSEA.

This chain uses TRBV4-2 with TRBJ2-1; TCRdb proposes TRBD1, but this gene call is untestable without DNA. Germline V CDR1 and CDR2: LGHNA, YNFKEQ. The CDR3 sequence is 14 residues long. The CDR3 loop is CASTGPGENNEQFF.

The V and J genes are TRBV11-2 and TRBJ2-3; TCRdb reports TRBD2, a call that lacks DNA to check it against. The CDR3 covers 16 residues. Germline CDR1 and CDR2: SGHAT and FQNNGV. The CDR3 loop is CASSQGTSGRLDTQYF. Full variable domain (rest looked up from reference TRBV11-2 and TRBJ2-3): EAGVAQSPRYKIIEKRQSVAFWCNPISGHATLYWYQQILGQGPKLLIQFQNNGVVDDSQLPKDRFSAERLKGVDSTLKIQPAKLEDSAVYLCASSQGTSGRLDTQYFGPGTRLTVL.

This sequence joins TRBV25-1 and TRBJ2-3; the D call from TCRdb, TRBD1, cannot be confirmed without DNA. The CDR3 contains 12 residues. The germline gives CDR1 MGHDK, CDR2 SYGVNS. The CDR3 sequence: CAGKAGEDTQYF.

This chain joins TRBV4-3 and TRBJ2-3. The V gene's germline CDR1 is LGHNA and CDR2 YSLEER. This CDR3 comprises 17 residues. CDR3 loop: CASSQDGIGPSTDTQYF.

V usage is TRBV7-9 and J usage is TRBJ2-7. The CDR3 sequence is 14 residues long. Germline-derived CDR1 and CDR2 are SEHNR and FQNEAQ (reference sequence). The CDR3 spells CASSSGEMVYEQYF.

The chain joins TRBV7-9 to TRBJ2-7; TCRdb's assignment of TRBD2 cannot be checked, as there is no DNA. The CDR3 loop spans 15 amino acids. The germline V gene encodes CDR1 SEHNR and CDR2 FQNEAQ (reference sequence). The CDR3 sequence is CASSFGTSGSYEQYF.